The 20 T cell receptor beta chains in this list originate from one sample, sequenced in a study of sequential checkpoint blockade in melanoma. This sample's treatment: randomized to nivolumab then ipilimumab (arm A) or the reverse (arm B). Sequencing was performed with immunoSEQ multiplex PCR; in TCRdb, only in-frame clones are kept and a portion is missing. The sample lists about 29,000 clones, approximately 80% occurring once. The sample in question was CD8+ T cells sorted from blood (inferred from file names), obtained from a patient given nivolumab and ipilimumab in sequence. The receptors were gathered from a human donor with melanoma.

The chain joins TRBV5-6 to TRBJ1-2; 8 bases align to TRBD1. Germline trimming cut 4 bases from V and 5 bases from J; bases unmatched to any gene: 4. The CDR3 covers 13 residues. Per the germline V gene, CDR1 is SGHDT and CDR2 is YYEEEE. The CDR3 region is CASSPQGVYGYTF. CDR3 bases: TGTGCCAGCAGCCCACAGGGGGTTTATGGCTACACCTTC.

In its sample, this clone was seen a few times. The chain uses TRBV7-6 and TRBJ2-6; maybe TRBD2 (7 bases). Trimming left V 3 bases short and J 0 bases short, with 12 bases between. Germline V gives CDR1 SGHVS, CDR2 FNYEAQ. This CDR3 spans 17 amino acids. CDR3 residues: CASSLWGGVSGANVLTF. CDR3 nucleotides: TGTGCCAGCAGCTTGTGGGGGGGCGTCTCTGGGGCCAACGTCCTGACTTTC.

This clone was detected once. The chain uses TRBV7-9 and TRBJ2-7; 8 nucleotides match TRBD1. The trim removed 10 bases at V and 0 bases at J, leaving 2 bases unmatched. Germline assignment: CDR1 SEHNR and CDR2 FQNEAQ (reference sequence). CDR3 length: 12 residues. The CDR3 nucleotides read TGTGCCAACAGGGGGAGCTCCTACGAGCAGTACTTC. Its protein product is CANRGSSYEQYF.

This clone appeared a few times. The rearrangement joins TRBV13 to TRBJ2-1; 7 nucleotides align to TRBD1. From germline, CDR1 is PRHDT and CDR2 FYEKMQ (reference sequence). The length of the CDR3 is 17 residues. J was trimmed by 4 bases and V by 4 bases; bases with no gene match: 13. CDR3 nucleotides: TGTGCCAGCAGCTCGCAAACCAGGGGGTCAACGTACAATGAGCAGTTCTTC. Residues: CASSSQTRGSTYNEQFF.

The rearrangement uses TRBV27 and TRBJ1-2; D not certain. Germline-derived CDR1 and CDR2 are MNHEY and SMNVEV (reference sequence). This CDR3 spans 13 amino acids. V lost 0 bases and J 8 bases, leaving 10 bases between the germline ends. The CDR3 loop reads CASSLSGQRGYTF. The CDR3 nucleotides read TGTGCCAGCAGTTTATCAGGGCAGCGGGGCTACACCTTC.

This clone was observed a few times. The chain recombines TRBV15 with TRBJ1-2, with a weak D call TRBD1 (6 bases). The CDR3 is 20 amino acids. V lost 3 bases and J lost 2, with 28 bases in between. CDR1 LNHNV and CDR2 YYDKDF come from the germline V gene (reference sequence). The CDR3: CATSSNSPVPEWGLNYGYTF. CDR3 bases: TGTGCCACCAGCAGTAACTCGCCGGTTCCTGAGTGGGGGCTCAACTATGGCTACACCTTC.

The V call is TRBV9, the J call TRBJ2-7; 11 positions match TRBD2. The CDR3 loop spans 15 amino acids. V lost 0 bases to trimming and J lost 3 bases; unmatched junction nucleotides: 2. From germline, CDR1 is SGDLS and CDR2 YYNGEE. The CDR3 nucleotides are TGTGCCAGCAGCGTAGGCACTAGCGGGGGCTACGAGCAGTACTTC. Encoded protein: CASSVGTSGGYEQYF.

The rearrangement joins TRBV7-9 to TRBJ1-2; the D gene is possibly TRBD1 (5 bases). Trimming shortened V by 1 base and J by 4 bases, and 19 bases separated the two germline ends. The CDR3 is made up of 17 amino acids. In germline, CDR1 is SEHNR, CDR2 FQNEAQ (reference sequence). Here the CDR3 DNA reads TGTGCCAGCAGCTTAGGGGGATATGGGGCCAGGGCCTATGGCTACACCTTC. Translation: CASSLGGYGARAYGYTF. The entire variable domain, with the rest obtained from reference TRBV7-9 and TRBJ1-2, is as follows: DTGVSQNPRHKITKRGQNVTFRCDPISEHNRLYWYRQTLGQGPEFLTYFQNEAQLEKSRLLSDRFSAERPKGSFSTLEIQRTEQGDSAMYLCASSLGGYGARAYGYTFGSGTRLTVV.

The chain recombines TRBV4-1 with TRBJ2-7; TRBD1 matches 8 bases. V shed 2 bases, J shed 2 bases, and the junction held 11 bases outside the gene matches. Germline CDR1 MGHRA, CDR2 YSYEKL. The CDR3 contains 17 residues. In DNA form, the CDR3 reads TGCGCCAGCAGCCAAATAGGACAGGGAGATTACCCCTACGAGCAGTACTTC. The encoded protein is CASSQIGQGDYPYEQYF.

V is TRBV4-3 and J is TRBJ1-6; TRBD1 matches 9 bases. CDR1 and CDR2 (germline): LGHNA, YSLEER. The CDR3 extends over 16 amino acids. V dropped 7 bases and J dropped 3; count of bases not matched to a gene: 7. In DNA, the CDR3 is TGCGCCAGCAACCGACAGGGGGGTTACTATAATTCACCCCTCCACTTT. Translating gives CASNRQGGYYNSPLHF.

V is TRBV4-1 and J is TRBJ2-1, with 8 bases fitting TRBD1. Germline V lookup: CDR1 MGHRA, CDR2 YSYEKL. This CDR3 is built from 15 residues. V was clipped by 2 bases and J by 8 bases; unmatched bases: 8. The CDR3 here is CASSQIAGGRDEQFF. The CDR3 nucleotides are TGCGCCAGCAGCCAAATTGCAGGGGGCAGGGATGAGCAGTTCTTC.

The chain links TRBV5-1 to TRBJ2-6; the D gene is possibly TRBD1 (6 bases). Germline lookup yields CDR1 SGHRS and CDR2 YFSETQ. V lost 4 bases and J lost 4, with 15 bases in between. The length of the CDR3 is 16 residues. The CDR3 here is CASSLTGPGGANVLTF. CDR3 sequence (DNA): TGCGCCAGCAGCCTTACAGGGCCGGGAGGGGCCAACGTCCTGACTTTC.

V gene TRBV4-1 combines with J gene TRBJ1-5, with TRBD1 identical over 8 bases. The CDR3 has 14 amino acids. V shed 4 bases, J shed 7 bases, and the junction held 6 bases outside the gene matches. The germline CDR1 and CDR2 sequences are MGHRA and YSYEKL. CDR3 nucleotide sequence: TGCGCCAGCAGCCCCAGGGGGCAGGAGCAGCCCCAGCATTTT. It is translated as CASSPRGQEQPQHF.

CDR3 nucleotides: TGTGCCAGCAGTTACGGGAAGGATGAGCAGTTCTTC. Its protein is CASSYGKDEQFF. This chain joins TRBV28 and TRBJ2-1; possible D gene TRBD2, 5 bases. Germline V CDR1 and CDR2: MDHEN, SYDVKM. CDR3 length: 12 residues. Trimming removed 4 bases from V and 8 bases from J, with 9 bases in between. Filled out from reference TRBV28 and TRBJ2-1, the complete variable domain reads DVKVTQSSRYLVKRTGEKVFLECVQDMDHENMFWYRQDPGLGLRLIYFSYDVKMKEKGDIPEGYSVSREKKERFSLILESASTNQTSMYLCASSYGKDEQFFGPGTRLTVL.

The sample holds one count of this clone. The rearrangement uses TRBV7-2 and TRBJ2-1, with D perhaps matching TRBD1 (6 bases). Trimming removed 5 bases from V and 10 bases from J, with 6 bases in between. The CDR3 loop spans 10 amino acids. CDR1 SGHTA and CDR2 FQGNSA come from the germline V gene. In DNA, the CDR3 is TGTGCCAGCAGCAGGGGGGAGCAGTTCTTC. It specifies CASSRGEQFF.

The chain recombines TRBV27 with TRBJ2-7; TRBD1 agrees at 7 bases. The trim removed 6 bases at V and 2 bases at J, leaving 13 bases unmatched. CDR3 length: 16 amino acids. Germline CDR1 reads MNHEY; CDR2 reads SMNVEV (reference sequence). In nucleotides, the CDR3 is TGTGCCAGCAGCCCGGAAGTGGGGACAGCAACCTACGAGCAGTACTTC. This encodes CASSPEVGTATYEQYF.

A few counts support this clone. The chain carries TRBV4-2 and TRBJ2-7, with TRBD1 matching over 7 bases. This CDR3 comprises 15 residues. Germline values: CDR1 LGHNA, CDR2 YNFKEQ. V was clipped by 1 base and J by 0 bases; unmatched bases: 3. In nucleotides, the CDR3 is TGTGCCAGCAGCCAAGGTGGACAGGCCTCCTACGAGCAGTACTTC. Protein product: CASSQGGQASYEQYF.

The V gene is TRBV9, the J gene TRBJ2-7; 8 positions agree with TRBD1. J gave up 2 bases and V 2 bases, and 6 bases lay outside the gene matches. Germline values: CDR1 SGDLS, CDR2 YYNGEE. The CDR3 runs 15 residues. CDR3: CASSVRDRRTYEQYF. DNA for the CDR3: TGTGCCAGCAGCGTTCGGGACAGGAGGACCTACGAGCAGTACTTC. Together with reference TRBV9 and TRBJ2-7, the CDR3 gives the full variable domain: DSGVTQTPKHLITATGQRVTLRCSPRSGDLSVYWYQQSLDQGLQFLIQYYNGEERAKGNILERFSAQQFPDLHSELNLSSLELGDSALYFCASSVRDRRTYEQYFGPGTRLTVT.

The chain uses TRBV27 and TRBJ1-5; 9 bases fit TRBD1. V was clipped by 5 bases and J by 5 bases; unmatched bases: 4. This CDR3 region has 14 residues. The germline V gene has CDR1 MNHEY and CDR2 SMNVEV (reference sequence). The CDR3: CASSLQGAHQPQHF. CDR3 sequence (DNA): TGTGCCAGCAGTCTACAGGGGGCACATCAGCCCCAGCATTTT.

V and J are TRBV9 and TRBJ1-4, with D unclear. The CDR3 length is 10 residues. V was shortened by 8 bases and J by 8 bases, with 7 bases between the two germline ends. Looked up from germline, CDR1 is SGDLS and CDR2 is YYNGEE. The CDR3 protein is CARAREKLFF. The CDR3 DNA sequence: TGTGCCAGGGCCAGGGAAAAACTGTTTTTT.